This T cell receptor beta chain appears in the sequencing data of a study of cytomegalovirus exposure and HLA in healthy donors. Study-level points and caveats: When a later analysis compared HLA-associated TCR beta chains with equally common others, the HLA-associated chains turned out to be more clonally expanded and to have lower generation probabilities. Sequencing likely generated an artifact that appeared as a cluster of highly shared sequence variants. According to the study, approximately 150 TCR beta chains were cytomegalovirus-associated.

Concerning this clone itself: Its specificity is unknown.

Trimming took off 4 bases at V and 2 bases at J, with 15 bases between the two ends. Germline loops: CDR1 MGHRA, CDR2 YSYEKL. This CDR3 spans 15 amino acids. PCR was performed using 60 Vbeta and 13 Jbeta primers. Some clones are missing from TCRdb's copy, which holds only in-frame ones; the method was immunoSEQ multiplex PCR. The table shows 150,000 to 200,000 clones, with about 69% occurring only once. Material for sequencing was PBMCs. This chain links TRBV4-1 with TRBJ2-7; D not resolved. The sequence was collected from a human donor in good health. Here the CDR3 reads CASSLNQTVPYEQYF. CDR3 in DNA: TGCGCCAGCAGCCTCAACCAGACTGTACCCTACGAGCAGTACTTC.